This T cell receptor (beta chain) was captured by sequencing in a study of shared clonotypes between healthy human individuals. The CDR3 has 15 residues. Losses at the gene ends were 4 bases for V and 4 bases for J; bases not matched to a gene: 10. Germline CDR1 reads SGHRS; CDR2 reads YFSETQ. For every subset, genomic DNA was evenly distributed across several immunoSEQ plates. TCRdb's table, derived via immunoSEQ multiplex PCR, lists solely in-frame clones and lacks some. Among about 2 million clones listed, roughly 95% were seen once. Concerning this clone: The identical CDR3 is also encoded by other nucleotide sequences in the sample.

This clonotype was obtained from a man aged 18-30 years in good health. The V gene is TRBV5-1, the J gene TRBJ1-2, with 7 nucleotides matching TRBD1. Sequencing input: naive CD4+ T cells sorted from blood. As to subset: CD45RA+ positively selected. CDR3 bases: TGCGCCAGCAGCCCAGGGACAGCTACCCCCTATGGCTACACCTTC. Protein sequence: CASSPGTATPYGYTF.